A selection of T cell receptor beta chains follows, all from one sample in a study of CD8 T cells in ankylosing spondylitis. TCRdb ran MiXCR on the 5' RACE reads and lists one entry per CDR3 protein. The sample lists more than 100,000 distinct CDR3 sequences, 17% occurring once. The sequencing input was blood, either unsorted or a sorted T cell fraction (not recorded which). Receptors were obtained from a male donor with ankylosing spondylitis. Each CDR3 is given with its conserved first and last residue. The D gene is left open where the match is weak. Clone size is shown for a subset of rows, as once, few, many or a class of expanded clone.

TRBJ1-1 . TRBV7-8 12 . CASSLMGTEAFF TGTGCCAGCAGCTTAATGGGCACTGAAGCTTTCTTT
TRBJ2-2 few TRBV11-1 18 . CASSFLSGADSNTGELFF TGTGCCAGCAGCTTCCTGTCCGGAGCCGATTCGAACACCGGGGAGCTGTTTTTT
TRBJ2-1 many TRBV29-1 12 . CSVVIGNNEQFF TGCAGCGTTGTTATAGGCAACAATGAGCAGTTCTTC
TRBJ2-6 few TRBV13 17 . CASSLGLGGEGANVLTF TGTGCCAGCAGCTTAGGCTTGGGCGGGGAAGGGGCCAACGTCCTGACTTTC
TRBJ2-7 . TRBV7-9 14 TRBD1 CASSSGTGAGEQYF TGTGCCAGCAGCTCCGGGACAGGGGCGGGCGAGCAGTACTTC
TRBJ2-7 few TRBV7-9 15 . CASSSHGQGHYEQYF TGTGCCAGCAGCTCCCACGGGCAGGGGCATTACGAGCAGTACTTC
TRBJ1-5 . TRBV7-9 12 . CASEQPGQPQHF TGTGCAAGTGAGCAGCCAGGTCAGCCCCAGCATTTT
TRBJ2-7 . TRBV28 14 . CASMPRGTLYEQYF TGTGCCAGCATGCCTAGGGGGACCCTTTACGAGCAGTACTTC
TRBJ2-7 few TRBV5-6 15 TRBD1 CASSHYGQGYHEQYF TGTGCCAGCAGTCATTATGGACAGGGATATCACGAGCAGTACTTC
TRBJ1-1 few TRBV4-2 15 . CASSQDDPGRTEAFF TGTGCCAGCAGCCAAGATGACCCTGGGCGGACTGAAGCTTTCTTT
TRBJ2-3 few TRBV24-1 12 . CATSVGGNTQYF TGTGCCACCAGTGTTGGAGGGAATACGCAGTATTTT
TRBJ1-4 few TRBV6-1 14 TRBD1 CASSAGGSDEKLFF TGTGCCAGCAGTGCAGGGGGCTCGGATGAAAAACTGTTTTTT
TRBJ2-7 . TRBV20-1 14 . CSASWRFSFYEQYF TGCAGTGCTAGCTGGAGGTTCTCTTTTTACGAGCAGTACTTC
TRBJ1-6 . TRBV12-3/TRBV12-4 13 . CASSFGADSPLHF TGTGCCAGCAGTTTTGGGGCTGATTCACCCCTCCACTTT
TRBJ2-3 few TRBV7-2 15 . CASTKIADSTDTQYF TGTGCCAGCACCAAAATAGCGGACAGCACAGATACGCAGTATTTT
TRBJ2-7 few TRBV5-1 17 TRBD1 CASSPTPDRAYSYEQYF TGCGCCAGCAGCCCAACCCCGGACAGGGCGTACTCCTACGAGCAGTACTTC
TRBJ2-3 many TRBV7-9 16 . CASSVEQGLSTDTQYF TGTGCCAGCAGCGTTGAACAGGGTTTGAGCACAGATACGCAGTATTTT
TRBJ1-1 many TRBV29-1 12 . CSVLLGRTEAFF TGCAGCGTCTTACTCGGGCGGACTGAAGCTTTCTTT
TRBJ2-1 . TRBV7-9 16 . CASSPRDPDVYNEQFF TGTGCCAGCAGCCCCCGGGACCCCGACGTTTACAATGAGCAGTTCTTC
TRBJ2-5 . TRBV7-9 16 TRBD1 CASSLGTAHAEETQYF TGTGCCAGCAGCCTGGGGACAGCCCACGCTGAAGAGACCCAGTACTTC
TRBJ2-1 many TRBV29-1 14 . CSVDLASDYNEQFF TGCAGCGTTGATTTGGCTAGCGACTACAATGAGCAGTTCTTC
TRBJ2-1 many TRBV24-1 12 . CATSLRDNEQFF TGTGCCACCAGTTTACGGGACAATGAGCAGTTCTTC
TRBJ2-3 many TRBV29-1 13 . CSASGGFTDTQYF TGCAGCGCATCGGGTGGTTTCACAGATACGCAGTATTTT
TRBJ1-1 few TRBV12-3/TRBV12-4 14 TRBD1 CASSQTGMNTEAFF TGTGCCAGCAGCCAGACAGGGATGAACACTGAAGCTTTCTTT
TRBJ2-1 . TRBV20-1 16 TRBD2 CSARDPVGGRGNEQFF TGCAGTGCTAGAGACCCGGTTGGCGGGAGGGGGAATGAGCAGTTCTTC
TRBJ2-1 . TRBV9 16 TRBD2 CASSARLAGIYNEQFF TGTGCCAGCAGCGCCCGACTAGCGGGGATCTACAATGAGCAGTTCTTC
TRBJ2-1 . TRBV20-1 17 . CSAEKWGRGSSYNEQFF TGCAGTGCCGAAAAATGGGGGCGGGGGAGCTCCTACAATGAGCAGTTCTTC
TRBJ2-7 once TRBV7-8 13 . CASRGGLYYEQYF TGTGCCAGCAGGGGCGGGTTATACTACGAGCAGTACTTC
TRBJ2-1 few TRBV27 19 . CASSLSVGIRGESIYEQFF TGTGCCAGCAGTTTATCCGTCGGTATAAGAGGGGAAAGCATCTATGAGCAGTTCTTC
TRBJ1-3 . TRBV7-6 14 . CASSFAGRRNTIYF TGTGCCAGCAGCTTCGCAGGGCGGCGAAACACCATATATTTT
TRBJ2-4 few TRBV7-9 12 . CASSRTGDIQYF TGTGCCAGCAGCCGGACGGGGGACATTCAGTACTTC
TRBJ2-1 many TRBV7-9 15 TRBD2 CASSPSGSSYNEQFF TGTGCCAGCAGCCCTAGCGGGAGCTCCTACAATGAGCAGTTCTTC
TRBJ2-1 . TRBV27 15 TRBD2 CASSLYPSGHNEQFF TGTGCCAGCAGTTTATACCCTAGCGGACACAATGAGCAGTTCTTC
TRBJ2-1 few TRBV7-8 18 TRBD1 CASSQRQGPGQGDNEQFF TGTGCCAGCAGCCAAAGGCAGGGTCCGGGACAGGGAGACAATGAGCAGTTCTTC
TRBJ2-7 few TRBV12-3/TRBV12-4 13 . CASSPGPSYEQYF TGTGCCAGCAGTCCGGGACCGAGCTACGAGCAGTACTTC
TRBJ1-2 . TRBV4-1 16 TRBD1 CASSLRDSLDNNGYTF TGCGCCAGCAGCCTAAGGGACAGCCTGGATAATAATGGCTACACCTTC
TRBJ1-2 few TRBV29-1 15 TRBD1 CSVEPTGSPNYGYTF TGCAGCGTAGAACCGACAGGGTCCCCTAACTATGGCTACACCTTC